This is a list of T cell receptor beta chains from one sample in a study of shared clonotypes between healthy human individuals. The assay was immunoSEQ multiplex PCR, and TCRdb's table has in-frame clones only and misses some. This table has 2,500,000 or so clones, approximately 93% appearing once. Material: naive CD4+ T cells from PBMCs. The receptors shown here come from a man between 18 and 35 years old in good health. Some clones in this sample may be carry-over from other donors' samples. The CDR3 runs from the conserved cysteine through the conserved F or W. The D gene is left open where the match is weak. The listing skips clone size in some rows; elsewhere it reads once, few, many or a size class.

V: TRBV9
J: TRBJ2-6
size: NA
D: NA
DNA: TGTGCCAGCAGCCCCCAAGCTGGGGCCAACGTCCTGACTTTC
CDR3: CASSPQAGANVLTF

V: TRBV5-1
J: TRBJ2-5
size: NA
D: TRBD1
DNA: TGCGCCAGCAGCTTGGGAAACAGGGGGAGAGAGACCCAGTACTTC
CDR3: CASSLGNRGRETQYF

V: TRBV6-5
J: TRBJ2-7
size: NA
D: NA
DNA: TGTGCCAGCAGTTACTCGATCAGGGGTACCTACGAGCAGTACTTC
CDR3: CASSYSIRGTYEQYF

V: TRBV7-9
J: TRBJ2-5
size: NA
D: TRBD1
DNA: TGTGCCAGCAGCTTGCCGGGACAGGGAGGAGAGACCCAGTACTTC
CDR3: CASSLPGQGGETQYF

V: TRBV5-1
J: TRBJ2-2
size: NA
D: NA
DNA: TGCGCCAGCAGCTTGGCCGCCCGAGGGACGAACACCGGGGAGCTGTTTTTT
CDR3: CASSLAARGTNTGELFF

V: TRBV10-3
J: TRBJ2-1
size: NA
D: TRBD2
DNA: TGTGCCATCAGTGAGGTGCGGGGGAATAACAATGAGCAGTTCTTC
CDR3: CAISEVRGNNNEQFF

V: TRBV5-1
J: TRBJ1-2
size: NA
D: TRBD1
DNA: TGCGCCAGCAGCTGGGGACAGGGCGGCTATGGCTACACCTTC
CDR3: CASSWGQGGYGYTF

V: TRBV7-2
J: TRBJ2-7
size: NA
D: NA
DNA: TGTGCCAGCAGCTTAGAGGGCGGCTCCTACGAGCAGTACTTC
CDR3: CASSLEGGSYEQYF

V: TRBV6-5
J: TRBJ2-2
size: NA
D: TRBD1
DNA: TGTGCCAGCAGGAGGGACAGGGAGAACACCGGGGAGCTGTTTTTT
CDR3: CASRRDRENTGELFF

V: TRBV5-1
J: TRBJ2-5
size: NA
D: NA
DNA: TGCGCCAGCAGGCAGCCGGGGATTCAAGAGACCCAGTACTTC
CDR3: CASRQPGIQETQYF

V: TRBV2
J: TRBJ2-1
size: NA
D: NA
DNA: TGTGCCAGCAGTGGACAGATAACTAAAAACGTCTTC
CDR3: CASSGQITKNVF

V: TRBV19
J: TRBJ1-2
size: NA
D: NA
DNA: TGTGCCAGTAGTATAGTGGCAGGGGAGCACTATGGCTACACCTTC
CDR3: CASSIVAGEHYGYTF

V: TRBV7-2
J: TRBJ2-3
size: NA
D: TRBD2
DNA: TGTGCCAGCAGCTTAAGCGGGAGTAGGACAGATACGCAGTATTTT
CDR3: CASSLSGSRTDTQYF

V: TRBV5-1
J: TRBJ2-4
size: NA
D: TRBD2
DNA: TGCGCCAGCAGCTTGGACGGAGCGGGATTGGACATTCAGTACTTC
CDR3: CASSLDGAGLDIQYF

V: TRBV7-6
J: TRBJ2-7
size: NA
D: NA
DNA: TGTGCCAGCAGCTTAGACGGAGCGGTAACCTACGAGCAGTACTTC
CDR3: CASSLDGAVTYEQYF

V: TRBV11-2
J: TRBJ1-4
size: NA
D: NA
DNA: TGTGCCAGCAGCTTCTTAGGGGGTTCTAATGAAAAACTGTTTTTT
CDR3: CASSFLGGSNEKLFF

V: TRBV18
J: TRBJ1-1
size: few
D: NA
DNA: TGTGCCAGCTCACCACATGTCGAACAGAACACTGAAGCTTTCTTT
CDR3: CASSPHVEQNTEAFF

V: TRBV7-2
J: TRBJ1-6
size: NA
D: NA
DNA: TGTGCCAGCAGCTTTCAGTCTTTTAATTCACCCCTCCACTTT
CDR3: CASSFQSFNSPLHF

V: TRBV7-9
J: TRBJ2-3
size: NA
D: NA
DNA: TGTGCCAGCAGCCAGGGACAACTTGCAGATACGCAGTATTTT
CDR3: CASSQGQLADTQYF

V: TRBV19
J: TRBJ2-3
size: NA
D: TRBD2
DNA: TGTGCCAGTAGTACGGGGCGACTAGCGGCCACAGATACGCAGTATTTT
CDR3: CASSTGRLAATDTQYF

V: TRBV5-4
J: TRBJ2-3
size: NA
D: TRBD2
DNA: TGTGCCAGCACCGCCATAGCGGGAGACACAGATACGCAGTATTTT
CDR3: CASTAIAGDTDTQYF

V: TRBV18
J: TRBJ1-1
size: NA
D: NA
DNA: TGTGCCAGCTCACCACTCGCCACGGTGAACACTGAAGCTTTCTTT
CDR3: CASSPLATVNTEAFF

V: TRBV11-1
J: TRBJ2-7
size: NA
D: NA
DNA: TGTGCCAGCAGCATCGACAGCTCCTACGAGCAGTACTTC
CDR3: CASSIDSSYEQYF

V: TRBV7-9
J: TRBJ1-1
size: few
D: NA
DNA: TGTGCCAGCAGCTTAGCGCCGGGGGGCGCTGAAGCTTTCTTT
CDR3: CASSLAPGGAEAFF

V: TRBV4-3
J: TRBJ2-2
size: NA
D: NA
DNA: TGCGCCAGCAGCCTATCACGAGGTGGGAGTGGACTCGACACCGGGGAGCTGTTTTTT
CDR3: CASSLSRGGSGLDTGELFF

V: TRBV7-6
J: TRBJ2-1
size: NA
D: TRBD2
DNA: TGTGCCAGCAGCAACCAGCTAGCGGGGAACAGGGGACCGAGCTCCTACAATGAGCAGTTCTTC
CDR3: CASSNQLAGNRGPSSYNEQFF

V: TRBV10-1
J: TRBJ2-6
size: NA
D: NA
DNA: TGCGCCAGGTATTTCAACAGGCATCGCTACTCTGGGGCCAACGTCCTGACTTTC
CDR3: CARYFNRHRYSGANVLTF

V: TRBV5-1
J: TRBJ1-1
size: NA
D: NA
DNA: TGCGCCAGCAGCGCAACATGGGGAGGGTCCGAAGCTTTCTTT
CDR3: CASSATWGGSEAFF

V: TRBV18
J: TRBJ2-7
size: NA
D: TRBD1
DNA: TGTGCCAGCTCACCAGGGACAGGGGAGTTGAGCGAGCAGTACTTC
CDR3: CASSPGTGELSEQYF